Below, 7 T cell receptor beta chains from the same sample are listed, as sequenced in a study of T cells in Graves' hyperthyroidism and ophthalmopathy. Amplification of TCR beta CDR3 regions used RNA as the template. HTBI primers were used for first-round RT-PCR of the TCR CDR3. One entry per CDR3 protein, called by TCRdb with MiXCR from the multiplex PCR reads. Among 690,000 or so distinct CDR3 sequences listed, 18% were seen once. Sequencing was performed on blood. The source is a woman aged 50 to 65 with Graves' hyperthyroidism that later progressed to Graves' ophthalmopathy.

This clonotype was counted many times. The V call is TRBV7-9, the J call TRBJ2-7, with D perhaps TRBD1 or TRBD2 (6 bases each). Germline V gene sequence: CDR1 SEHNR, CDR2 FQNEAQ (reference sequence). Trimming pared 1 base from V and 3 bases from J, leaving 10 bases between. This CDR3 has 14 amino acids. DNA for the CDR3: TGTGCCAGCAGCTTAGGGGGGGCCGGCTACGAGCAGTACTTC. Translation gives CASSLGGAGYEQYF.

The chain is built from TRBV5-8 and TRBJ1-3; D is perhaps TRBD1 (5 bases). This CDR3 has 14 residues. With 2 bases removed from V and 10 bases from J, the gap between germline ends came to 16 bases. Germline values: CDR1 SGHTS, CDR2 YDEGEE. As DNA, the CDR3 is TGTGCCAGCAGCTTAGACAGCTCGGGCTCGACCATATATTTT. The encoded protein is CASSLDSSGSTIYF.

In this sample, this clonotype turned up many times. V is TRBV2 and J is TRBJ1-1, with D possibly matching TRBD1 (5 bases). CDR1 and CDR2 from the germline V gene are SNHLY and FYNNEI. CDR3 length equals 14 residues. Trimming removed 3 bases at V and 1 base at J, with 9 bases between. The CDR3 sequence: CASSDPGRNTEAFF. Written as DNA, the CDR3 is TGTGCCAGCAGTGATCCAGGGAGGAACACTGAAGCTTTCTTT.

Points on this clonotype: A much larger clone is a single base away; this may be a read error. The V call is TRBV3-1, the J call TRBJ1-5; 8 nucleotides align to TRBD1. The CDR3 loop spans 14 amino acids. Germline V gene sequence: CDR1 LGHDT, CDR2 YNNKEL (reference sequence). The DNA of the CDR3 is TGTGCCGGCAGCCAGGACAGGGTTCGGCAGCCCCAGCATTTT. Protein: CAGSQDRVRQPQHF.

Only a few counts were recorded for this clonotype. In DNA form, the CDR3 reads TGTGCCAGTCTGGGGGGGACAGGGAATAATCAGCCCCAGCATTTT. Its protein product is CASLGGTGNNQPQHF. The V and J genes are TRBV19 and TRBJ1-5; 9 positions agree with TRBD1. CDR3 size: 15 residues. Germline-derived CDR1 and CDR2 are LNHDA and SQIVND (reference sequence). V shed 8 bases and J 4 bases; nucleotides not matched to a gene: 9.

This clonotype was detected ten times or more. The chain joins TRBV5-1 to TRBJ2-1; D possibly corresponds to TRBD1 (6 bases). In germline, CDR1 is SGHRS, CDR2 YFSETQ. This CDR3 comprises 14 residues. V was pared by 1 base and J by 6 bases, with 11 bases between. In nucleotides, the CDR3 is TGCGCCAGCAGCTTGTTAGGGGGTATCAATGAGCAGTTCTTC. Protein: CASSLLGGINEQFF.

This chain connects TRBV9 to TRBJ1-2; no reliable D call. V lost 4 bases and J 8 bases, leaving 15 bases between the germline ends. The CDR3 sequence is 13 residues long. Germline values: CDR1 SGDLS, CDR2 YYNGEE. CDR3 in DNA: TGTGCCAGCAGCCCGGGGTTGTCAAGGGGCTACACCTTC. This translates into CASSPGLSRGYTF. Drawing the rest from reference TRBV9 and TRBJ1-2, the complete variable domain is DSGVTQTPKHLITATGQRVTLRCSPRSGDLSVYWYQQSLDQGLQFLIQYYNGEERAKGNILERFSAQQFPDLHSELNLSSLELGDSALYFCASSPGLSRGYTFGSGTRLTVV.